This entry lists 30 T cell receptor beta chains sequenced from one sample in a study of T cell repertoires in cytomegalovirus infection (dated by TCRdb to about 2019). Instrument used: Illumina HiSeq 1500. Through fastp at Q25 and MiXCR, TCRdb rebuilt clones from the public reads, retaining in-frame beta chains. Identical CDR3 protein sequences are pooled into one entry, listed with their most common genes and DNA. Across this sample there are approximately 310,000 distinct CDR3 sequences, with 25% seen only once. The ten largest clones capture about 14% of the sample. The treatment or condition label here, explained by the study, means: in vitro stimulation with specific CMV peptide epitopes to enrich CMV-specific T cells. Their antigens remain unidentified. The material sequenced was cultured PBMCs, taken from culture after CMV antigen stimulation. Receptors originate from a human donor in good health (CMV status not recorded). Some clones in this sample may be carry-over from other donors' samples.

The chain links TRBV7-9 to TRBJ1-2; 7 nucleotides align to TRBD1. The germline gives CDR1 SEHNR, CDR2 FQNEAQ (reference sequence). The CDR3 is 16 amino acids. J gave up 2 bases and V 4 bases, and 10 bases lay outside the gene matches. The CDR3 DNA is TGTGCCAGCAGCTCCCTTGACAGGGAATGGAACTATGGCTACACCTTC. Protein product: CASSSLDREWNYGYTF.

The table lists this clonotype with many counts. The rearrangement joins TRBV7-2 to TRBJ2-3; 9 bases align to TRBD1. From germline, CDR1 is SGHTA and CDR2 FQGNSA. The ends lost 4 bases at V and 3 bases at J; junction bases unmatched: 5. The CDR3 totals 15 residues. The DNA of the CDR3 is TGTGCCAGCAGCTCCCGGACAGGGGAGACAGATACGCAGTATTTT. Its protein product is CASSSRTGETDTQYF.

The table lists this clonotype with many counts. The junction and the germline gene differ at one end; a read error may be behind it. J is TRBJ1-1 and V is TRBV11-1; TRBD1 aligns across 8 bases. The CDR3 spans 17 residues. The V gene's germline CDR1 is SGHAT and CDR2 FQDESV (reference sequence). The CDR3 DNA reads TGTGCCAGCAGCTCGACAGGATGGACAGGGTGGAACCCTGAAGCTTTCTTT. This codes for CASSSTGWTGWNPEAFF.

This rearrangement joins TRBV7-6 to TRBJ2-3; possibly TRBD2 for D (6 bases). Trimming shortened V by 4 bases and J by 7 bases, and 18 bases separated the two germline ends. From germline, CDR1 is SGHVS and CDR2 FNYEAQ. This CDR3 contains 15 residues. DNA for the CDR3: TGTGCCAGCAGCTCCCGGGACTCCAGTGCCTATACGCAGTATTTT. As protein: CASSSRDSSAYTQYF. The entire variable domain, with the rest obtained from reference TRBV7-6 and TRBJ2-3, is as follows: GAGVSQSPRYKVTKRGQDVALRCDPISGHVSLYWYRQALGQGPEFLTYFNYEAQQDKSGLPNDRFSAERPEGSISTLTIQRTEQRDSAMYRCASSSRDSSAYTQYFGPGTRLTVL.

The CDR3 loop reads CASSLTGVGISYEQYF. The DNA of the CDR3 is TGTGCCAGCAGTTTAACAGGGGTAGGGATCTCCTACGAGCAGTACTTC. The chain links TRBV6-2 or TRBV6-3 to TRBJ2-7; 7 bases match TRBD1. Unmatched junction bases numbered 9, after V lost 4 bases and J lost 0 bases. This CDR3 spans 16 amino acids. The germline gives CDR1 MNHEY, CDR2 SVGEGT.

The CDR3 region has the DNA TGCAGTGCCCGGGATATCTACGAGCAGTACTTC. This translates into CSARDIYEQYF. V is TRBV20-1 and J is TRBJ2-7, with D tentatively TRBD2 (5 bases). This CDR3 has 11 amino acids. V dropped 6 bases and J dropped 3 bases, with 9 bases sitting between them. The germline V gene encodes CDR1 DFQATT and CDR2 SNEGSKA (reference sequence).

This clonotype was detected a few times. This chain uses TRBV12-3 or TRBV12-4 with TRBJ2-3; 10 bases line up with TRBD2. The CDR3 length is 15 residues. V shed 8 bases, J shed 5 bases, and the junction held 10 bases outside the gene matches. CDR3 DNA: TGTGCCAGCGGATCCGGGACTAGCGTTAGAGATACGCAGTATTTT. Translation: CASGSGTSVRDTQYF.

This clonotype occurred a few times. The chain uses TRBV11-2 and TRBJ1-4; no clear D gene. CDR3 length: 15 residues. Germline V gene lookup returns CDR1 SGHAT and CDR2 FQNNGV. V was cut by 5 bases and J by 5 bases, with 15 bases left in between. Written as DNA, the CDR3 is TGTGCCAGCAGCCCCCGTTTGGATTTCAATGAAAAACTGTTTTTT. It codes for CASSPRLDFNEKLFF.

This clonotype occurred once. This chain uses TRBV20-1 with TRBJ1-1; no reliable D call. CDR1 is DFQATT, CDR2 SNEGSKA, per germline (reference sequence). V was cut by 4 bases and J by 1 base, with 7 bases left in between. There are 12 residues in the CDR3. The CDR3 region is CSATKQNTEAFF. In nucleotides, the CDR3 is TGCAGTGCTACCAAACAGAACACTGAAGCTTTCTTT.

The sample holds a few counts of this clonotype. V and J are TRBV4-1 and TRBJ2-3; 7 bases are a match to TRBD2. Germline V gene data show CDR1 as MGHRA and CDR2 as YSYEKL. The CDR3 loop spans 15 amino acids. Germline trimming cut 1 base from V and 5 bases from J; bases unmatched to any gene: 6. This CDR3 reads CASSQGLAEIDTQYF. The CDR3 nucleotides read TGCGCCAGCAGCCAAGGGCTAGCGGAGATAGATACGCAGTATTTT.

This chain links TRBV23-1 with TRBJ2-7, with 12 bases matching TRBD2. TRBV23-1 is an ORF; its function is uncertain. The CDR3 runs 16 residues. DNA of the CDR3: TGCGCCAGCAGGCAATCCCCCCGACTAGCGGGAGACGAGCAGTACGTC. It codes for CASRQSPRLAGDEQYV.

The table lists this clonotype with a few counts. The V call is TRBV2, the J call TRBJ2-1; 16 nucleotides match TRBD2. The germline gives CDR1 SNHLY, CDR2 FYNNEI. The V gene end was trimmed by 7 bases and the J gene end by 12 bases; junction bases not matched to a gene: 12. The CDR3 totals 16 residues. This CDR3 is CASTLSGLAGGPAQFF. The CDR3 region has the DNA TGTGCCAGCACTCTGTCGGGACTAGCGGGAGGGCCGGCGCAGTTCTTC. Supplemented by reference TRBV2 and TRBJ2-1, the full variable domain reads EPEVTQTPSHQVTQMGQEVILRCVPISNHLYFYWYRQILGQKVEFLVSFYNNEISEKSEIFDDQFSVERPDGSNFTLKIRSTKLEDSAMYFCASTLSGLAGGPAQFFGPGTRLTVL.

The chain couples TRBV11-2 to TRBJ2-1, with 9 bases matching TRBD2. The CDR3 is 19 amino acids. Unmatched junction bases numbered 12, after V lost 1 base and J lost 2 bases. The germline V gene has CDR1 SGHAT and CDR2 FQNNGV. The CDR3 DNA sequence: TGTGCCAGCAGCTTAGTGCGGGAGGGGCTTTTGACGACCTACAATGAGCAGTTCTTC. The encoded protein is CASSLVREGLLTTYNEQFF.

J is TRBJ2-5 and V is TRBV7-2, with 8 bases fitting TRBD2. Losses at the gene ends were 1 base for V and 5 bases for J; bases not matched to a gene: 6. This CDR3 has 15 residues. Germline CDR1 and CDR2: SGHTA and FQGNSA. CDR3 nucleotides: TGTGCCAGCAGCTTAGAGGGCGGGAGGAAGGAGACCCAGTACTTC. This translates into CASSLEGGRKETQYF.

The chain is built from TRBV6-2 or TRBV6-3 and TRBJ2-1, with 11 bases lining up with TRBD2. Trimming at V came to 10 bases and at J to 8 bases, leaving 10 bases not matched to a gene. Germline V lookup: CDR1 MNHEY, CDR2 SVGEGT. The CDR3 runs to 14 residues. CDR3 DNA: TGTGCCACCAAACTAGCGGGAGTGATCCATGAGCAGTTCTTC. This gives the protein CATKLAGVIHEQFF.

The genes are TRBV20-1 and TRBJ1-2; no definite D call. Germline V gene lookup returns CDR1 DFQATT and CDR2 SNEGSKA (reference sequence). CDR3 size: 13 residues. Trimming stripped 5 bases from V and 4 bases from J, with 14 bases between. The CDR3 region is CSAFQSSGYGYTF. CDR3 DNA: TGCAGTGCTTTTCAGTCTTCGGGCTATGGCTACACCTTC.

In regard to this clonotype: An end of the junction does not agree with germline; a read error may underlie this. The CDR3 loop reads CASSTTVPGNQPQHF. The CDR3 region has the DNA TGTGCAAGCAGTACGACTGTTCCGGGCAATCAGCCCCAGCATTTT. The genes are TRBV6-6 and TRBJ1-5; D gene unclear. Germline V gives CDR1 MNHNY, CDR2 SVGAGI (reference sequence). CDR3 length: 15 residues.

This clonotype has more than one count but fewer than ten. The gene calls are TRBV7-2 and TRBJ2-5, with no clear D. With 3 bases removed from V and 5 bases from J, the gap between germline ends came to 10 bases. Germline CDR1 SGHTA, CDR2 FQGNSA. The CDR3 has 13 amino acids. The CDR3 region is CASSFFGIETQYF. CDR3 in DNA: TGTGCCAGCAGCTTTTTCGGCATCGAGACCCAGTACTTC.

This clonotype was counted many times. The CDR3 sequence is CATTSTSTDTQYF. CDR3 nucleotides: TGTGCCACCACCTCGACTAGCACAGATACGCAGTATTTT. The chain has TRBV24-1 and TRBJ2-3, with D unclear. The germline V gene has CDR1 KGHDR and CDR2 SFDVKD. The CDR3 is made up of 13 amino acids. V lost 8 bases and J lost 0, with 8 bases in between.

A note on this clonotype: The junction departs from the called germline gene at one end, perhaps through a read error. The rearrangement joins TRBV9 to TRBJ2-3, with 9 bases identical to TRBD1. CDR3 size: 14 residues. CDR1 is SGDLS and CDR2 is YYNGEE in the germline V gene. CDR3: CANSASLDRGTQYF. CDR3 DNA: TGTGCCAACAGCGCTTCCTTGGACAGGGGCACGCAGTATTTT.

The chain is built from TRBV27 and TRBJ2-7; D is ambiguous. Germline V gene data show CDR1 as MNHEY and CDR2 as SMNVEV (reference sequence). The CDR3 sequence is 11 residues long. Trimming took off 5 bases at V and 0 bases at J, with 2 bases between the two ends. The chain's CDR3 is CASSTSYEQYF. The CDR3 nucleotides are TGTGCCAGCAGTACCTCCTACGAGCAGTACTTC.

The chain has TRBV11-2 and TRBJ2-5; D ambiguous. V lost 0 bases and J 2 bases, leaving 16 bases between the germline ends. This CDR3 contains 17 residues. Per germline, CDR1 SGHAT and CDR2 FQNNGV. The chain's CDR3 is CASSLDLKGRRQETQYF. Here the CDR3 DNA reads TGTGCCAGCAGCTTAGATCTAAAGGGAAGACGACAAGAGACCCAGTACTTC.

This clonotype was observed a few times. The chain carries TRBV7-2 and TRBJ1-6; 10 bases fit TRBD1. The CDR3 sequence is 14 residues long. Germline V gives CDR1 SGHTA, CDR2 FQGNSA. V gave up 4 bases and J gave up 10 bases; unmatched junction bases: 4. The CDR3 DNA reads TGTGCCAGCAGCTCCGGACAGGGGGGATCACCCCTCCACTTT. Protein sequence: CASSSGQGGSPLHF. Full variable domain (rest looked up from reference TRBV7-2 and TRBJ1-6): GAGVSQSPSNKVTEKGKDVELRCDPISGHTALYWYRQSLGQGLEFLIYFQGNSAPDKSGLPSDRFSAERTGGSVSTLTIQRTQQEDSAVYLCASSSGQGGSPLHFGNGTRLTVT.

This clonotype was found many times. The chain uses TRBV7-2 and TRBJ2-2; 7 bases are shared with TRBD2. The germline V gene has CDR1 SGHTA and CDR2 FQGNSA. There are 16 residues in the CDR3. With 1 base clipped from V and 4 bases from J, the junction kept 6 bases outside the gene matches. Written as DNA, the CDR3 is TGTGCCAGCAGCTTAGGAGGGAGGGGTACCACCGGGGAGCTGTTTTTT. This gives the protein CASSLGGRGTTGELFF.

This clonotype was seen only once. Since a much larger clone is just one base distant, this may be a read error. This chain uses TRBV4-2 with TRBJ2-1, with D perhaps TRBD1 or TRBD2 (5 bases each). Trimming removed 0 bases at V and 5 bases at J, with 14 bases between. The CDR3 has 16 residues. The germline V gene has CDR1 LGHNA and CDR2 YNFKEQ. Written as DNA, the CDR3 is TGTGCCAGCAGCCAAGAAAGGGGAGCCGGGGACAATGAGCAGTTCTTC. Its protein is CASSQERGAGDNEQFF.

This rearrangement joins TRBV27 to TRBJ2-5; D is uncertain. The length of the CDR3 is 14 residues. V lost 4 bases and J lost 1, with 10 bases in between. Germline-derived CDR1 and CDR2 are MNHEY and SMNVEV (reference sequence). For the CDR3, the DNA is TGTGCCAGCAGTTCCTACAATGGCCAAGAGACCCAGTACTTC. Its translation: CASSSYNGQETQYF.

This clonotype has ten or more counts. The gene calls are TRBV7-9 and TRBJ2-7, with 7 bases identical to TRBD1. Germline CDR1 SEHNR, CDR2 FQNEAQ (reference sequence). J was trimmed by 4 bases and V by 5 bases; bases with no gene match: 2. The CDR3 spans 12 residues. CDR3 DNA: TGTGCCAGCAGCCGGGGACAGTACGAGCAGTACTTC. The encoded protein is CASSRGQYEQYF.

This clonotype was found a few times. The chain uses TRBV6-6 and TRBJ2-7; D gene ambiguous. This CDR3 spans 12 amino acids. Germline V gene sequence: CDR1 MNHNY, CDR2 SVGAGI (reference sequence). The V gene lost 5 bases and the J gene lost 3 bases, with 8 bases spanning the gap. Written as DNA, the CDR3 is TGTGCCAGCAGTAGCGTAGACTACGAGCAGTACGTC. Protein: CASSSVDYEQYV.

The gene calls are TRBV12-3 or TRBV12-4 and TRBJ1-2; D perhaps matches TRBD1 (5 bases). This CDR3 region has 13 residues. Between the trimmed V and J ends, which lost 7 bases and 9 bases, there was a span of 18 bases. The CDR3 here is CASTPQTDESYTF. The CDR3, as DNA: TGTGCCAGCACCCCACAGACAGATGAAAGCTACACCTTC.

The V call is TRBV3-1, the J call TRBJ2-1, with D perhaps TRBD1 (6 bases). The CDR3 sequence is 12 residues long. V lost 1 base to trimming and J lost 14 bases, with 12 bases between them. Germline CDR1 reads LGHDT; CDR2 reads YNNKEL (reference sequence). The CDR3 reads CASSQAAGDKFF. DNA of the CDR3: TGTGCCAGCAGCCAAGCGGCAGGGGATAAGTTCTTC.